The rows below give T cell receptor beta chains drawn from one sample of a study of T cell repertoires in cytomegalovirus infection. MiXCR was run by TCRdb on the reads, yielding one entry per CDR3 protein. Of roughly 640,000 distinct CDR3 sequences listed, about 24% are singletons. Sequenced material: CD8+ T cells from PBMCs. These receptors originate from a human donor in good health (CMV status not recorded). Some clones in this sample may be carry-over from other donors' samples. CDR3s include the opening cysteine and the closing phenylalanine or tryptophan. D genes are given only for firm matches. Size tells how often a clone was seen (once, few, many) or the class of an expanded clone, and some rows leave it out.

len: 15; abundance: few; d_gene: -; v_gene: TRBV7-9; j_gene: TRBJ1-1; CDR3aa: CASSFVMGLNTEAFF; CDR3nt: TGTGCCAGCAGCTTTGTCATGGGCTTGAACACTGAAGCTTTCTTT
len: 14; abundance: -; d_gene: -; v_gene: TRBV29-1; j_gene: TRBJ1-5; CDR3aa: CSVDSDSPNQPQHF; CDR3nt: TGCAGCGTGGATTCGGACAGCCCCAATCAGCCCCAGCATTTT
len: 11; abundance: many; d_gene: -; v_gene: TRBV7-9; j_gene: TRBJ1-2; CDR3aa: CASSESRGYTF; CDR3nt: TGTGCCAGCAGCGAGTCGCGGGGCTACACCTTC
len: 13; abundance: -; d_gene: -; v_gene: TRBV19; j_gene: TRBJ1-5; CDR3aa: CASRYTVNQPQHF; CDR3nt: TGTGCCAGTAGATATACAGTGAATCAGCCCCAGCATTTT
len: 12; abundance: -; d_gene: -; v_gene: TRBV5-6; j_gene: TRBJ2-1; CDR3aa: CASSDRLNEQFF; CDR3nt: TGTGCCAGCAGCGACAGGTTAAATGAGCAGTTCTTC
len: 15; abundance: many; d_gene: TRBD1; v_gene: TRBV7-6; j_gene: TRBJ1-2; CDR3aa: CASSPAPGGGSGYTF; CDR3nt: TGTGCCAGCAGCCCAGCGCCAGGGGGCGGCTCTGGCTACACCTTC
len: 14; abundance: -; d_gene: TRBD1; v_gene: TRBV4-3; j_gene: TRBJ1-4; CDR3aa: CASSQRTGNEKLFF; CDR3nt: TGCGCCAGCAGCCAGAGGACAGGGAATGAAAAACTGTTTTTT
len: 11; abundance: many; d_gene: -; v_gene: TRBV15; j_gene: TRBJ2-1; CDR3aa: CATREGGEQFF; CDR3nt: TGTGCCACCAGAGAAGGGGGTGAGCAGTTCTTC
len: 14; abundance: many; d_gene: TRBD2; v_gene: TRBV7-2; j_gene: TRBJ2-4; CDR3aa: CASRLAGDKNIQYF; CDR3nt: TGTGCCAGCAGGCTAGCGGGAGATAAAAACATTCAGTACTTC
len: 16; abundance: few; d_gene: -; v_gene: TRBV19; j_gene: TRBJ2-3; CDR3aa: CASSIDPMTSTDTQYF; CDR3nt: TGTGCCAGTAGTATAGATCCCATGACTAGCACAGATACGCAGTATTTT
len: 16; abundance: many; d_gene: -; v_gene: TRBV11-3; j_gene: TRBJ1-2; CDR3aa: CASSLDCRGRPYGYTF; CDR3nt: TGTGCCAGCAGCTTAGATTGCCGGGGGCGACCATATGGCTACACCTTC
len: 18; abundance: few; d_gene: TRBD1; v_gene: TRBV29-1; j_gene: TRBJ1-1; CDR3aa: CSVEGRDWDRGIGSEAFF; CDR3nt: TGCAGCGTTGAAGGTCGAGACTGGGACAGGGGGATTGGTAGTGAAGCTTTCTTT
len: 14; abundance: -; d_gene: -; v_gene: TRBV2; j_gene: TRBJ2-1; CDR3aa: CATPGGGMVNEQFF; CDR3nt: TGTGCCACCCCCGGGGGCGGGATGGTCAATGAGCAGTTCTTC
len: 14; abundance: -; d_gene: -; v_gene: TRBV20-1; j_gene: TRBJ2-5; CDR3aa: CSARDTYFQETQYF; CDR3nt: TGCAGTGCTAGGGACACGTACTTCCAAGAGACCCAGTACTTC
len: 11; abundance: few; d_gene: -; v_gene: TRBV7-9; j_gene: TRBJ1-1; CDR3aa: CASLTGHEAFF; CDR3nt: TGTGCCAGCCTTACGGGCCACGAAGCTTTCTTT
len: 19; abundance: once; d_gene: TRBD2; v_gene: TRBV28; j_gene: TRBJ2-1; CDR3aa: CASSSTTGTSGGIYNEQFF; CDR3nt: TGTGCCAGCAGTTCAACCACCGGGACTAGCGGGGGCATCTACAATGAGCAGTTCTTC
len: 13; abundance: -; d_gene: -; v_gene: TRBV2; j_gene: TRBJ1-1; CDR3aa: CASSSDLRTEAFF; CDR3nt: TGTGCCAGCAGTTCCGACCTGAGGACTGAAGCTTTCTTT
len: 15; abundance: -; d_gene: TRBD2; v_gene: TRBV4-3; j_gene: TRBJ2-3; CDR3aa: CASSQTGLAPDTQYF; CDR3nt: TGCGCCAGCAGCCAGACCGGACTAGCCCCAGATACGCAGTATTTT
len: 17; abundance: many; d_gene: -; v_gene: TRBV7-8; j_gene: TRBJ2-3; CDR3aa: CASSLWGFGGGTDTQYF; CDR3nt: TGTGCCAGCAGCTTATGGGGATTCGGCGGGGGCACAGATACGCAGTATTTT
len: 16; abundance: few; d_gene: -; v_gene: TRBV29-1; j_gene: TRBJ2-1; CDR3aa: CSVVLLLGGGYNEQFF; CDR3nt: TGCAGCGTTGTACTTTTGTTAGGAGGAGGGTACAATGAGCAGTTCTTC
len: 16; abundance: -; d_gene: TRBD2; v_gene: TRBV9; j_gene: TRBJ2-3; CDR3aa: CASSAGERDYTDTQYF; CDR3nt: TGTGCCAGCAGCGCCGGAGAGCGGGACTACACAGATACGCAGTATTTT